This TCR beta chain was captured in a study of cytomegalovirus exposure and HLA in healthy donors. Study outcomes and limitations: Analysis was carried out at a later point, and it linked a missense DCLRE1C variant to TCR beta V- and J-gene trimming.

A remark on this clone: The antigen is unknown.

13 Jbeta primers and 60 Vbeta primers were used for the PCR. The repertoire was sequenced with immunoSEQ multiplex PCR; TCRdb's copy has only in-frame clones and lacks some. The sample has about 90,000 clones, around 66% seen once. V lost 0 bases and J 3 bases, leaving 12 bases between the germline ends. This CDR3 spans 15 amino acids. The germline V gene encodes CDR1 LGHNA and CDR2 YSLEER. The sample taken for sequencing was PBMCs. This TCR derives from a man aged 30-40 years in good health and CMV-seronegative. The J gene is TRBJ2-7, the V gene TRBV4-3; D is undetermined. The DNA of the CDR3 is TGCGCCAGCAGCCAAGATTCGGAGAACGGCTACGAGCAGTACTTC. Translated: CASSQDSENGYEQYF.